The present TCR beta chain was sequenced within a study of T cell responses to AZD1222 COVID-19 vaccine. As for the study in general: Pooled together were second doses at about 4 or about 12 weeks.

Sequenced by immunoSEQ multiplex PCR; TCRdb stores in-frame clones only, minus some. The repertoire holds 110,000 to 150,000 clones, with over 75% as singletons. CDR1 and CDR2 (germline): LNHDA, SQIVND (reference sequence). The CDR3 spans 15 residues. V was shortened by 4 bases and J by 5 bases, with 18 bases between the two germline ends. The clonotype was recovered from an adult in good health. Sample: peripheral blood, taken on day 0 of AZD1222 vaccination. This sequence joins TRBV19 and TRBJ2-7; D ambiguous. CDR3 sequence: CASSTRVFQSNEQYF. CDR3 sequence (DNA): TGTGCCAGTAGTACCCGGGTCTTTCAGTCCAACGAGCAGTACTTC. Combining the CDR3 with reference TRBV19 and TRBJ2-7 gives the whole variable domain DGGITQSPKYLFRKEGQNVTLSCEQNLNHDAMYWYRQDPGQGLRLIYYSQIVNDFQKGDIAEGYSVSREKKESFPLTVTSAQKNPTAFYLCASSTRVFQSNEQYFGPGTRLTVT.